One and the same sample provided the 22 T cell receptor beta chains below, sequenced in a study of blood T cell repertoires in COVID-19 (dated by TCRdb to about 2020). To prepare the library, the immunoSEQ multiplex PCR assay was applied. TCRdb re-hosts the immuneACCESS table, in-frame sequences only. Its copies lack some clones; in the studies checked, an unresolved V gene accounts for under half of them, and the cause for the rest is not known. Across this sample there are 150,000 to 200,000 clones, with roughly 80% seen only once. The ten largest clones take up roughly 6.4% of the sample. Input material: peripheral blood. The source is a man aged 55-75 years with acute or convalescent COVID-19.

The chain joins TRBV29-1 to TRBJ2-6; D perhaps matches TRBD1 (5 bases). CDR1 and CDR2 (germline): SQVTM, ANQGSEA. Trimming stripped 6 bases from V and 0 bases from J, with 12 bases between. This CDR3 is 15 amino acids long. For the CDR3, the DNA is TGCAGCGTAGGAGTAGGGGCCTCTGGGGCCAACGTCCTGACTTTC. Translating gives CSVGVGASGANVLTF.

CDR3 sequence: CASSFTDRDYGYTF. As DNA, the CDR3 is TGCGCCAGCAGCTTTACCGACAGGGACTATGGCTACACCTTC. The rearrangement joins TRBV5-1 to TRBJ1-2; 7 nucleotides align to TRBD1. With 2 bases clipped from V and 3 bases from J, the junction kept 4 bases outside the gene matches. There are 14 residues in the CDR3. From germline, CDR1 is SGHRS and CDR2 YFSETQ.

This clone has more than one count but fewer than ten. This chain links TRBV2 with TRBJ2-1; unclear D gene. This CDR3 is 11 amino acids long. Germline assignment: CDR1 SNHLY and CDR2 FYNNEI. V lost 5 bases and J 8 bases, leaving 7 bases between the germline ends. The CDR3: CASSLSHEQFF. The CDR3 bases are TGTGCCAGCAGTCTTAGCCATGAGCAGTTCTTC.

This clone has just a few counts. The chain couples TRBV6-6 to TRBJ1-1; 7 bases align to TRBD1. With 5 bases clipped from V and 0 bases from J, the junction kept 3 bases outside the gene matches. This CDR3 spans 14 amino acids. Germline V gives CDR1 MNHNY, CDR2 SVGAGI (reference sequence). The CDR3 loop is CASSPGQMNTEAFF. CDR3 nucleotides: TGTGCCAGCAGTCCGGGACAGATGAACACTGAAGCTTTCTTT.

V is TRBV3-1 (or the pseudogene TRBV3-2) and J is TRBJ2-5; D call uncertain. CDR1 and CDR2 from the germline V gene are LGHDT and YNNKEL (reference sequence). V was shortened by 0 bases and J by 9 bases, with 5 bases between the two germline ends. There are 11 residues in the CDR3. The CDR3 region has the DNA TGTGCCAGCAGCCAAGAGCGCCCCCAGTACTTC. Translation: CASSQERPQYF.

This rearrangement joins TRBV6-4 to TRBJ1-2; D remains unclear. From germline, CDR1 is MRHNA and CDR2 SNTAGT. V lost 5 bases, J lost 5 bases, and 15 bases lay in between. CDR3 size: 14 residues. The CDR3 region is CASSPGLEDYGYTF. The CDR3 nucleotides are TGTGCCAGCAGTCCCGGACTGGAAGATTATGGCTACACCTTC.

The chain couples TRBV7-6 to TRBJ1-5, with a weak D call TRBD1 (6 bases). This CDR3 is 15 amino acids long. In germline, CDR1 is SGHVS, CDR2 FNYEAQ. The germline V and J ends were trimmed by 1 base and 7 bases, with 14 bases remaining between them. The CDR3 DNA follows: TGTGCCAGCAGCTTAGGAGGTTGGGGGGGCCAGCCCCAGCATTTT. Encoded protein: CASSLGGWGGQPQHF.

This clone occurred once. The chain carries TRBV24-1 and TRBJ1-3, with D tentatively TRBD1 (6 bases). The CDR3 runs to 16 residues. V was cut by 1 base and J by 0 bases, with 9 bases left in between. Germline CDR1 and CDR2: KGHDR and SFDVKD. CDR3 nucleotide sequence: TGTGCCACCAGTGATTTCCGGGACAACTCTGGAAACACCATATATTTT. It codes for CATSDFRDNSGNTIYF.

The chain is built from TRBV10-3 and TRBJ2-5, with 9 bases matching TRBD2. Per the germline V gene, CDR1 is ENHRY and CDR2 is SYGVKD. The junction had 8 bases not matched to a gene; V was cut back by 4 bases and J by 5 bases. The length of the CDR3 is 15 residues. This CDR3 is CAISAGSGGRETQYF. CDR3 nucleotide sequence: TGTGCCATCAGTGCTGGTAGCGGGGGACGGGAGACCCAGTACTTC.

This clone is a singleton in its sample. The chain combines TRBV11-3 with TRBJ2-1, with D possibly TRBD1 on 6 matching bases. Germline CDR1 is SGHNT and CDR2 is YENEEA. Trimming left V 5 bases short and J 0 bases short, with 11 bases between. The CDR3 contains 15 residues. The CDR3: CASSLGQFSYNEQFF. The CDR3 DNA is TGTGCCAGCAGCCTGGGACAATTCTCCTACAATGAGCAGTTCTTC.

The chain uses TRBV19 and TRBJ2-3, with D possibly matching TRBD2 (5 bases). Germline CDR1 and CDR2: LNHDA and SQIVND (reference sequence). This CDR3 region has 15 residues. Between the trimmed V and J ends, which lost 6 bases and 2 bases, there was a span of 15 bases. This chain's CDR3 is CASSNRGLNTDTQYF. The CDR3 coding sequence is TGTGCCAGTAGCAATCGGGGTCTGAACACAGATACGCAGTATTTT.

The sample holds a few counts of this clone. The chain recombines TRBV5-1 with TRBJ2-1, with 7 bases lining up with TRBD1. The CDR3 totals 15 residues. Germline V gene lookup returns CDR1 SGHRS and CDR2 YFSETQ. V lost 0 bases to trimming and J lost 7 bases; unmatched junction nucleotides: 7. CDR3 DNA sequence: TGCGCCAGCAGCTTGGAGGCAGGGGGTCTGAATGAGCAGTTCTTC. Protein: CASSLEAGGLNEQFF. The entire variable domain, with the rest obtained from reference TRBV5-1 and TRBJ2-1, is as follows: KAGVTQTPRYLIKTRGQQVTLSCSPISGHRSVSWYQQTPGQGLQFLFEYFSETQRNKGNFPGRFSGRQFSNSRSEMNVSTLELGDSALYLCASSLEAGGLNEQFFGPGTRLTVL.

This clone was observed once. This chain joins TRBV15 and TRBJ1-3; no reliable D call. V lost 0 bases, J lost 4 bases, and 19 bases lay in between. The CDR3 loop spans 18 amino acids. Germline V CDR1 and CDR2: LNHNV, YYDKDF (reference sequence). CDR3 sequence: CATSRDLFSSGGGNTIYF. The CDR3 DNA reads TGTGCCACCAGCAGAGATCTTTTTAGCTCCGGTGGCGGAAACACCATATATTTT.

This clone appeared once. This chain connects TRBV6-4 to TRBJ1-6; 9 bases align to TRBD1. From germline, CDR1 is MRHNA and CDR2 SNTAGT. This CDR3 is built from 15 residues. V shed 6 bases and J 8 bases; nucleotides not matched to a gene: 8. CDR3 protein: CASRQGAGVDSPLHF. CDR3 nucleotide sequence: TGTGCCAGCAGACAGGGGGCCGGGGTGGATTCACCCCTCCACTTT.

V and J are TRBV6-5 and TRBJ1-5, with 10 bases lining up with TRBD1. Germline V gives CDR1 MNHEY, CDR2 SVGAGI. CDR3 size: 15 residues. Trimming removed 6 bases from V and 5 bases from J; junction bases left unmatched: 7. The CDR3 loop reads CASSQQGQGYQPQHF. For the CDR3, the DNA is TGTGCCAGCAGCCAGCAGGGACAGGGGTATCAGCCCCAGCATTTT.

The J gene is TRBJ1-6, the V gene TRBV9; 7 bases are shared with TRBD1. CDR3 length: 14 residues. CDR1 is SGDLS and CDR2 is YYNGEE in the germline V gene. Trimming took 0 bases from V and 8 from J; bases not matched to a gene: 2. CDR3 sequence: CASSVGQGHSPLHF. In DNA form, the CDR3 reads TGTGCCAGCAGCGTAGGACAGGGACATTCACCCCTCCACTTT.

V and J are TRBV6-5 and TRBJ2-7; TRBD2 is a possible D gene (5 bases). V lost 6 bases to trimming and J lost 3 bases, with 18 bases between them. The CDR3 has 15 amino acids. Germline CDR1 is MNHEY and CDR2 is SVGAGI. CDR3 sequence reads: CASSRTLLGIYEQYF. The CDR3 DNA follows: TGTGCCAGCAGCCGGACTTTGCTAGGGATCTACGAGCAGTACTTC.

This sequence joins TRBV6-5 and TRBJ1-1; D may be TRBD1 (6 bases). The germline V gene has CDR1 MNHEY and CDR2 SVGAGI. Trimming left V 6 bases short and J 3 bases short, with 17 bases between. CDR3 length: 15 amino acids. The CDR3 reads CASSTRGGRDTEAFF. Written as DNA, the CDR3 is TGTGCCAGCAGCACAAGAGGGGGTAGGGACACTGAAGCTTTCTTT.

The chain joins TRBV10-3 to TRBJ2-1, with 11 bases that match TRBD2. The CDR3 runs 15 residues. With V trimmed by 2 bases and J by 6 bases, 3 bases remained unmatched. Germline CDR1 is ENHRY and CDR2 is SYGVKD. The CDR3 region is CAISEITSGSNEQFF. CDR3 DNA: TGTGCCATCAGTGAGATAACTAGCGGGAGCAATGAGCAGTTCTTC.

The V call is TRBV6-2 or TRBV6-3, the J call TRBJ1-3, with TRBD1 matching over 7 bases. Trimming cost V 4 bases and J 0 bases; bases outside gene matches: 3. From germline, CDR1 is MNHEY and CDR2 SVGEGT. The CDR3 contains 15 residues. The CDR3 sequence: CASSWGQRSGNTIYF. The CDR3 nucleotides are TGTGCCAGCAGTTGGGGACAGCGCTCTGGAAACACCATATATTTT.

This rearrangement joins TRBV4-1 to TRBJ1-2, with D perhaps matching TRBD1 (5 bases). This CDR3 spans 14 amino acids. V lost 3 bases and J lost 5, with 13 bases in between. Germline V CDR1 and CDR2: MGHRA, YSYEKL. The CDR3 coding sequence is TGCGCCAGCAGCCACTTATCGGGGGGGTATGGCTACACCTTC. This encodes CASSHLSGGYGYTF.

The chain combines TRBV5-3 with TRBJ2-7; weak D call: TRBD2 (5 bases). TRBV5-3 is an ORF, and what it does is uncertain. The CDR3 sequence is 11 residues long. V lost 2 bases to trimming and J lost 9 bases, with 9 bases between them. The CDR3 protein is CARSLAESQYF. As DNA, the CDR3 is TGTGCCAGAAGCTTAGCGGAATCGCAGTACTTC.